This T cell receptor beta chain is from a study of cytotoxic CD8 clonotypes in ibrutinib-treated CLL (dated by TCRdb to about 2021). For the wider study: In this cohort, about 16 patients were treatment-naive and fewer than 13 were relapsed/refractory, while about 17 had unmutated IGHV. Of the 70 to 100 people in the trial, about 25 had longitudinal samples available. Response samples were taken after a median of approximately 12 months on treatment, ranging from about 6 to 36 months. On average, each sample had about 250,000 productive templates and tens of thousands of productive rearrangements. Cryopreserved peripheral blood mononuclear cells were collected before treatment, at response, and at either disease progression or sustained remission. Responses were partial in 25 or so patients and complete in 2; after median approximately 69 months follow-up, some 15 stayed in remission and roughly twelve progressed. General conclusions and limits of the study: Baseline clonality was found to be higher than that of age-matched healthy donors and was strongly correlated with circulating CD8+ T-cell counts. Sampling times were not matched between sustained-remission and progressing patients, and lymph node repertoires were not studied. An increase in clonality was observed at ibrutinib response, with clonality remaining stable during sustained remission and falling back toward baseline at progression. Public clonotypes were rare and either shrank or stayed stable during treatment, and the rise in clonality at ibrutinib response reflected expansion of private clonotypes.

Remarks on this clone: No cognate antigen has been identified for it. No qualities accompany the bases; no much larger clone lies one base away.

A MiSeq instrument was used for deep resolution sequencing, which targeted depths ranging from 1 in 1 million up to 1 in 200,000 T cells, with coverage averaging 10x for each clonotype. TCR beta libraries were generated with the immunoSEQ hsTCRB Kit. Regarding the original processing steps: The data were analyzed with ImmunoSEQ Analyzer and ImmunoSEQ Data Assistant, and V, D and J gene assignments followed IMGT definitions. Clonality, with values ranging from 0 to 1, was calculated as one minus the normalized Shannon entropy of productive rearrangement frequencies. Only overrepresented clonotypes making up at least 0.05% of the repertoire of each patient were included in the public clonotype analysis. Some 14 age-matched healthy donor repertoires from immuneACCESS served as clonality controls. Imported from immuneACCESS, the table was reduced by TCRdb to in-frame sequences with V and J called. These copies leave out some clones; in studies compared against another copy, an unresolved V gene accounts for under half, and the cause of the remainder is not known. D and trimming were read from the DNA, whereas the V and J calls and clone size are those reported in that table. The sample has 20,000 or so clones on record, 81% of them singletons. The ten largest account for 4.5% to 7% of the sample.

Including cysteine and phenylalanine, the CDR3 has 13 amino acids. The only DNA kept is the CDR3, 39 bases in frame from the first base. V is shortened by 5 bases, J by 0 bases, and the region joining them spans 7 bases. The germline V gene yields SGHTA for CDR1 and FQGNSA for CDR2. Approximately 2 micrograms of genomic DNA were extracted from cryopreserved PBMCs for TCR beta library preparation. Longitudinal blood samples from CLL patients on ibrutinib monotherapy were analyzed using high-throughput TCR beta sequencing. The patients took part in an open-label, single-center phase 2 trial of ibrutinib monotherapy.

The sequence was obtained from a human donor with chronic lymphocytic leukemia. The receptor chain draws on TRBV7-2 and TRBJ1-1, with the identity of the D gene unclear. Sequenced material: PBMCs, taken before ibrutinib treatment. The CDR3 protein: CASSATMNTEAFF. DNA sequence: TGTGCCAGCAGCGCCACGATGAACACTGAAGCTTTCTTT.